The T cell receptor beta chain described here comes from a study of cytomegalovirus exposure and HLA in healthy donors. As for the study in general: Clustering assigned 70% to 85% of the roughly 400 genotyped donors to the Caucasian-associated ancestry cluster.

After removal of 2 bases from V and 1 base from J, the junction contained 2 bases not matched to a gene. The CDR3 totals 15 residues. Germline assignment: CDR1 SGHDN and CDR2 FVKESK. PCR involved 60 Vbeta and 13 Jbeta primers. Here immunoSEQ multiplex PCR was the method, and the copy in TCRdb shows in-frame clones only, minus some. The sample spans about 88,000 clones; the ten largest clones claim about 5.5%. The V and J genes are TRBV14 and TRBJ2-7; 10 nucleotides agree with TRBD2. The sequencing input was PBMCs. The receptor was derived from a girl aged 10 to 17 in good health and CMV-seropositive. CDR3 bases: TGTGCCAGCAGCCAAACTAGCGGGGCATCCTACGAGCAGTACGTC. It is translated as CASSQTSGASYEQYV.